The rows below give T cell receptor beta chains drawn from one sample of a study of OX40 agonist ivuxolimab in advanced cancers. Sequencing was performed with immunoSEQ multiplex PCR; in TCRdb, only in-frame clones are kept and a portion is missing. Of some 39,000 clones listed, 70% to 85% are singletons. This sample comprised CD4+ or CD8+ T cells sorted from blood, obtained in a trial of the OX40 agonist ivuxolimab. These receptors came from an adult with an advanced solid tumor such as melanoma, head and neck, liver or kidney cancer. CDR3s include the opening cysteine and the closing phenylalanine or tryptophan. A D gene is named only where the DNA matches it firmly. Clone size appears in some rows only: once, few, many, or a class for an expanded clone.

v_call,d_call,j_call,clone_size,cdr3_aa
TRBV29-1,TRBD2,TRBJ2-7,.,CSVEGGGLSYEQYF
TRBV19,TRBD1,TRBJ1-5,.,CASSPPTWTGESKGQPQHF
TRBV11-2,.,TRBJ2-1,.,CASSLDRTGHEQFF
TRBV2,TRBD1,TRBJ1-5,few,CASSPTPYTTGNSNQPQHF
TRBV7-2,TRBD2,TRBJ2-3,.,CASSSLTSGGADTQYF
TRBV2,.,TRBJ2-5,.,CASITFDNQETQYF
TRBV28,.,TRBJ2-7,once,CASSFSQDYTYEQYF
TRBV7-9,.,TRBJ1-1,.,CASSLWGRTEAFF
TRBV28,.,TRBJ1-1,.,CASSLQWGIAEAFF
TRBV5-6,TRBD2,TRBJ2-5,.,CASSSGSSGGIQETQYF
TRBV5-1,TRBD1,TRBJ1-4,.,CASSSGTGQHEKLFF
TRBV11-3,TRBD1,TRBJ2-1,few,CASSQGDTGEQFF
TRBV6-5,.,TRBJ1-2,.,CASSDMGGGYTF
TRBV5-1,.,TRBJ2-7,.,CASSPGSRSSYEQYF
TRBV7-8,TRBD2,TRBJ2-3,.,CASSLALAGAFTDTQYF
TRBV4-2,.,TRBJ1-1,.,CASSQYNRGRLNTEAFF
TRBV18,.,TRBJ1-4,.,CASSPRQTNEKLFF
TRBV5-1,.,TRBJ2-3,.,CASSLTTGTDTDTQYF
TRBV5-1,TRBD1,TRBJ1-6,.,CASSREGQGNSPLHF
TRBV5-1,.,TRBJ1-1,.,CASSLTGLSSEAFF